Following are 10 T cell receptor beta chains from one sample sequenced in a study of vaccination and CD4 T cells after COVID-19. These TCRs are of unknown antigen specificity. Regarding treatment: approximately nine-day PBMC culture with coronavirus spike peptide pools or control peptides (ViraFEST assay). Scientists ran DNA taken from cultured CD4+ T cells through the Oncomine TCR Beta short-read assay for sequencing. TCRdb itself ran the PCR reads through MiXCR, one entry per CDR3 protein. The table lists approximately 19,000 distinct CDR3 sequences, roughly 51% of them singletons. The material sequenced was CD4+ T cells from blood, cultured in vitro. Receptors were obtained from a human donor who had recovered from COVID-19.

This chain connects TRBV20-1 to TRBJ2-3; no reliable D call. This CDR3 comprises 10 residues. Between the trimmed V and J ends, which lost 4 bases and 2 bases, there was a span of 1 base. Looked up from germline, CDR1 is DFQATT and CDR2 is SNEGSKA (reference sequence). The CDR3 nucleotides read TGCAGTGCTACCACAGATACGCAGTATTTT. As protein: CSATTDTQYF.

CDR3: CASSLAGVEQFF. The CDR3, as DNA: TGTGCCAGCAGCTTAGCGGGAGTTGAGCAGTTCTTC. This rearrangement joins TRBV7-8 to TRBJ2-1; D possibly corresponds to TRBD2 (5 bases). This CDR3 is 12 amino acids long. V lost 0 bases and J 9 bases, leaving 6 bases between the germline ends. The germline gives CDR1 SGHVS, CDR2 FQNEAQ. The full variable domain, completed using reference TRBV7-8 and TRBJ2-1, is GAGVSQSPRYKVAKRGQDVALRCDPISGHVSLFWYQQALGQGPEFLTYFQNEAQLDKSGLPSDRFFAERPEGSVSTLKIQRTQQEDSAVYLCASSLAGVEQFFGPGTRLTVL.

The rearrangement uses TRBV28 and TRBJ1-1; D gene unclear. V lost 5 bases and J lost 6, with 10 bases in between. This CDR3 comprises 12 residues. CDR1 is MDHEN, CDR2 SYDVKM, per germline. The CDR3 sequence is CASSLTKSEAFF. In DNA, the CDR3 is TGTGCCAGCAGTCTCACTAAATCTGAAGCTTTCTTT. Full variable domain (rest looked up from reference TRBV28 and TRBJ1-1): DVKVTQSSRYLVKRTGEKVFLECVQDMDHENMFWYRQDPGLGLRLIYFSYDVKMKEKGDIPEGYSVSREKKERFSLILESASTNQTSMYLCASSLTKSEAFFGQGTRLTVV.

The chain is built from TRBV21-1 and TRBJ1-1. TRBV21-1 is a pseudogene locus. The CDR3 is 17 amino acids. CDR3 protein: CASNLTVRESMNTEAFF. In nucleotides, the CDR3 is TGTGCCAGCAACCTAACCGTTAGGGAATCCATGAACACTGAAGCTTTCTTT.

The rearrangement uses TRBV25-1 and TRBJ2-6, with 7 bases fitting TRBD1. Germline values: CDR1 MGHDK, CDR2 SYGVNS. V lost 7 bases, J lost 2 bases, and 5 bases stayed unmatched. This CDR3 is built from 15 residues. The CDR3 loop reads CASTDDRAGANVLTF. The CDR3 nucleotides read TGTGCCAGCACTGACGACAGGGCTGGGGCCAACGTCCTGACTTTC.

The chain carries TRBV5-1 and TRBJ1-6; tentative D call: TRBD1 (6 bases). The CDR3 contains 17 residues. The germline V gene has CDR1 SGHRS and CDR2 YFSETQ. Trimming took off 3 bases at V and 7 bases at J, with 20 bases between the two ends. CDR3 coding DNA: TGCGCCAGCAGCTCCTTGTGGCCTGGGGGCGAAAATTCACCCCTCCACTTT. As protein: CASSSLWPGGENSPLHF.

This clonotype was found a few times. The chain joins TRBV27 to TRBJ2-5, with 8 bases fitting TRBD2. CDR3 length equals 13 residues. V gave up 6 bases and J gave up 5 bases; unmatched junction bases: 5. CDR1 and CDR2 from the germline V gene are MNHEY and SMNVEV (reference sequence). The CDR3 reads CASSQRERETQYF. The CDR3 DNA is TGTGCCAGCAGCCAGCGGGAGAGGGAGACCCAGTACTTC.

The genes are TRBV29-1 and TRBJ1-2; 8 nucleotides agree with TRBD1. V lost 4 bases, J lost 5 bases, and 9 bases stayed unmatched. In germline, CDR1 is SQVTM, CDR2 ANQGSEA. The CDR3 has 14 residues. As DNA, the CDR3 is TGCAGCGTTGTGACAACAGGGGGTGGGTATGGCTACACCTTC. Translating it yields CSVVTTGGGYGYTF.

This clonotype was counted between two and nine times. V gene TRBV5-6 combines with J gene TRBJ1-5; perhaps TRBD1 as D (6 bases). V lost 4 bases and J 7 bases, leaving 12 bases between the germline ends. CDR3 size: 13 residues. In germline, CDR1 is SGHDT, CDR2 YYEEEE. The chain's CDR3 is CASSPVTGQPQHF. In nucleotides, the CDR3 is TGTGCCAGCAGCCCCGTGACAGGACAGCCCCAGCATTTT.

The V call is TRBV11-3, the J call TRBJ1-1; perhaps TRBD1 as D (6 bases). This CDR3 is built from 15 residues. CDR1 is SGHNT, CDR2 YENEEA, per germline. Deletions cut 5 bases from V and 4 bases from J, with 17 bases between. In nucleotides, the CDR3 is TGTGCCAGCAGCCACTACGGAGGGGGTAGCACTGAAGCTTTCTTT. Translated, it gives CASSHYGGGSTEAFF.